This T cell receptor beta chain stems from a study of cytomegalovirus exposure and HLA in healthy donors. TCRdb's copy holds only in-frame clones and misses some; the assay was immunoSEQ multiplex PCR. This sample has about 330,000 clones, with roughly nine tenths found just once. With respect to this clone: Its antigen remains unknown.

Regarding the study as a whole: The study flagged around 160 TCR beta chains as cytomegalovirus-associated. The majority of TCR sequences were rare, yet some public TCRs appeared in many donors. Both high specificity and high sensitivity reportedly marked the classifier's diagnosis of cytomegalovirus status.

Among the roughly 120 subjects of the validation cohort, separate from the approximately 670-subject first cohort, were the donors. The length of the CDR3 is 14 residues. Looked up from germline, CDR1 is MNHNY and CDR2 is SVGAGI (reference sequence). V dropped 10 bases and J dropped 7; count of bases not matched to a gene: 7. The chain carries TRBV6-6 and TRBJ2-1; 13 nucleotides agree with TRBD2. Input material: PBMCs. The source is a woman in her twenties or thirties in good health and CMV-seropositive. The CDR3 DNA is TGTGCCACCAGACTAGCGGGAGGTGGGAATGAGCAGTTCTTC. Residues: CATRLAGGGNEQFF.